These 29 T cell receptor beta chains were all obtained from the same sample, sequenced in a study of blood T cell repertoires in COVID-19. Here immunoSEQ multiplex PCR was the method, and the copy in TCRdb shows in-frame clones only, minus some. The sample shows 63,000 or so clones, about 85% of them seen only once. Sequences were obtained from peripheral blood. Every receptor here comes from a man aged 65 to 85 with active COVID-19.

The genes are TRBV18 and TRBJ2-3, with D perhaps TRBD2 (6 bases). V was trimmed by 5 bases and J by 8 bases, leaving 17 bases between them. CDR3 length: 14 amino acids. Germline V lookup: CDR1 KGHSH, CDR2 LQKENI. The CDR3 region is CASSTEGLAGTQYF. The CDR3 DNA is TGTGCCAGCTCAACCGAGGGACTGGCGGGTACGCAGTATTTT.

The V gene is TRBV6-2 or TRBV6-3, the J gene TRBJ2-2; no clear D gene. The germline V gene encodes CDR1 MNHEY and CDR2 SVGEGT. The CDR3 extends over 14 amino acids. Trimming cost V 1 base and J 7 bases, with 10 bases left between them. The CDR3 loop is CASSYLSAIGELFF. CDR3 DNA sequence: TGTGCCAGCAGTTACTTATCCGCTATCGGGGAGCTGTTTTTT.

J is TRBJ2-1 and V is TRBV24-1; tentative D call: TRBD1 (7 bases). Per the germline V gene, CDR1 is KGHDR and CDR2 is SFDVKD. This CDR3 has 15 residues. V lost 7 bases to trimming and J lost 7 bases, with 19 bases between them. CDR3 amino acids: CATSRVEGARNEQFF. The CDR3 DNA reads as TGTGCCACCAGCCGCGTGGAGGGGGCGCGGAATGAGCAGTTCTTC.

This clone was seen a single time. J is TRBJ1-4 and V is TRBV5-1; possible D gene TRBD1, 6 bases. Trimming removed 1 base at V and 5 bases at J, with 12 bases between. The CDR3 is 15 amino acids. In germline, CDR1 is SGHRS, CDR2 YFSETQ. This CDR3 reads CASSLQQGPNEKLFF. The CDR3 DNA sequence: TGCGCCAGCAGCTTGCAACAGGGACCCAATGAAAAACTGTTTTTT.

This clone has a single count. Other DNA sequences within the sample encode an identical CDR3. This sequence joins TRBV20-1 and TRBJ2-5; D is unresolved. Germline lookup yields CDR1 DFQATT and CDR2 SNEGSKA (reference sequence). The CDR3 runs 11 residues. V shed 5 bases and J shed 5 bases, with 9 bases lying between them. CDR3 amino acids: CSAPPGETQYF. CDR3 in DNA: TGCAGTGCTCCCCCCGGGGAGACCCAGTACTTC.

This clone was picked up one time. This chain joins TRBV27 and TRBJ1-2, with D perhaps TRBD1 (6 bases). Per the germline V gene, CDR1 is MNHEY and CDR2 is SMNVEV (reference sequence). This CDR3 comprises 17 residues. V was cut by 4 bases and J by 2 bases, with 20 bases left in between. This CDR3 reads CASSSLPPGANNYGYTF. The CDR3 DNA is TGTGCCAGCAGTTCCCTCCCGCCAGGGGCCAACAACTATGGCTACACCTTC.

This chain connects TRBV2 to TRBJ2-1; 7 bases line up with TRBD2. V gave up 8 bases and J gave up 7 bases; unmatched junction bases: 11. The CDR3 has 14 residues. Germline V CDR1 and CDR2: SNHLY, FYNNEI. DNA of the CDR3: TGTGCCAGCGAAACTAGCGTCCGGTATAATGAGCAGTTCTTC. This gives the protein CASETSVRYNEQFF. The full variable domain, rest sourced from reference TRBV2 and TRBJ2-1, is EPEVTQTPSHQVTQMGQEVILRCVPISNHLYFYWYRQILGQKVEFLVSFYNNEISEKSEIFDDQFSVERPDGSNFTLKIRSTKLEDSAMYFCASETSVRYNEQFFGPGTRLTVL.

This sequence joins TRBV10-2 and TRBJ2-7, with 13 bases aligning to TRBD2. The CDR3 length is 21 residues. The germline CDR1 and CDR2 sequences are WSHSY and SAAADI. With V trimmed by 6 bases and J by 0 bases, 20 bases remained unmatched. In DNA, the CDR3 is TGCGCCAGCAGCGCTAGTGGGGGAGTGACTAGCGGGAGGCCCAGCTCCTACGAGCAGTACTTC. This encodes CASSASGGVTSGRPSSYEQYF.

The rearrangement links TRBV7-3 to TRBJ2-1; 16 nucleotides line up with TRBD2. The V gene end was trimmed by 4 bases and the J gene end by 15 bases; junction bases not matched to a gene: 6. Germline loops: CDR1 SGHTA, CDR2 FQGTGA. The CDR3 length is 14 residues. The CDR3 DNA follows: TGTGCCAGCAGCTCGGGACTAGCGGGAGGGCCGCGGTTCTTC. Translating gives CASSSGLAGGPRFF.

The chain combines TRBV6-5 with TRBJ1-2, with TRBD1 as a possible D gene (6 bases). V lost 6 bases and J lost 2, with 10 bases in between. This CDR3 region has 13 residues. Germline-derived CDR1 and CDR2 are MNHEY and SVGAGI. CDR3 DNA: TGTGCCAGCAGGGGGGCGACAAACTATGGCTACACCTTC. It is translated as CASRGATNYGYTF.

This clone turned up a few times. The chain carries TRBV5-1 and TRBJ2-1; tentatively, D is TRBD2 (7 bases). The germline V and J ends were trimmed by 2 bases and 12 bases, with 24 bases remaining between them. The CDR3 runs 16 residues. In germline, CDR1 is SGHRS, CDR2 YFSETQ. CDR3 in amino acids: CASSLGPPLAARGQFF. CDR3 sequence (DNA): TGCGCCAGCAGCTTAGGCCCCCCGCTAGCGGCCAGGGGGCAGTTCTTC.

The V call is TRBV12-3 or TRBV12-4, the J call TRBJ1-1, with TRBD1 identical over 8 bases. The CDR3 spans 12 residues. CDR3 amino acids: CASGQALRGAFF. DNA for the CDR3: TGTGCTTCGGGACAGGCCCTACGGGGAGCTTTCTTT.

This clone turned up a few times. The chain links TRBV4-1 to TRBJ1-6, with D possibly matching TRBD1 (6 bases). This CDR3 has 15 amino acids. With 0 bases removed from V and 8 bases from J, the gap between germline ends came to 11 bases. Per the germline V gene, CDR1 is MGHRA and CDR2 is YSYEKL. CDR3 nucleotides: TGCGCCAGCAGCCAAGACGGACAGAGTTATTCACCCCTCCACTTT. Translated: CASSQDGQSYSPLHF.

CDR3 region: CARSLRWDSPRSTQYF. Written as DNA, the CDR3 is TGTGCCAGAAGCTTGAGGTGGGACTCCCCCCGATCGACCCAGTACTTC. The chain has TRBV5-3 and TRBJ2-5, with D perhaps TRBD2 (6 bases). TRBV5-3 is an ORF, with its function uncertain. V lost 1 base to trimming and J lost 7 bases, with 20 bases between them. The CDR3 is made up of 16 amino acids.

This clone came up once. This chain connects TRBV4-1 to TRBJ2-2, with D perhaps TRBD2 (5 bases). Germline V lookup: CDR1 MGHRA, CDR2 YSYEKL. Trimming left V 0 bases short and J 3 bases short, with 8 bases between. The CDR3 spans 15 residues. Written as DNA, the CDR3 is TGCGCCAGCAGCCAAGAGGGGAGTTACACCGGGGAGCTGTTTTTT. It translates to CASSQEGSYTGELFF.

The chain combines TRBV5-1 with TRBJ1-5; D unresolved. Trimming took off 4 bases at V and 6 bases at J, with 20 bases between the two ends. The germline V gene encodes CDR1 SGHRS and CDR2 YFSETQ. The CDR3 is 16 amino acids. The CDR3 DNA is TGCGCCAGCAGCCTATTTCCGTGGGTGCAGGTTCAGCCCCAGCATTTT. Its protein is CASSLFPWVQVQPQHF.

This chain connects TRBV7-3 to TRBJ2-1, with no clear D. V lost 4 bases and J lost 4, with 8 bases in between. Germline V lookup: CDR1 SGHTA, CDR2 FQGTGA. The CDR3 runs 13 residues. The CDR3 DNA reads TGTGCCAGCAGCTCCACACCATACAATGAGCAGTTCTTC. Protein product: CASSSTPYNEQFF. The full variable domain, its missing parts supplied by reference TRBV7-3 and TRBJ2-1, is GAGVSQTPSNKVTEKGKYVELRCDPISGHTALYWYRQSLGQGPEFLIYFQGTGAADDSGLPNDRFFAVRPEGSVSTLKIQRTERGDSAVYLCASSSTPYNEQFFGPGTRLTVL.

Comment on this clone: A read error may account for a junction end that differs from germline. CDR3 nucleotide sequence: TGTGCTAGCAGCTTAGACGGGAGGGGAGATACGCAGTATTTT. Its protein is CASSLDGRGDTQYF. The chain couples TRBV7-7 to TRBJ2-3; 8 bases fit TRBD2. Per germline, CDR1 SSHAT and CDR2 FNYEAQ (reference sequence). This CDR3 is 14 amino acids long.

The chain combines TRBV16 with TRBJ1-3; the D is unclear. V shed 6 bases and J shed 4 bases, with 16 bases lying between them. Germline CDR1 and CDR2: KGHSY and FQNENV. The CDR3 sequence is 15 residues long. CDR3 region: CASSRGASGGNTIYF. The CDR3 DNA reads TGTGCCAGCAGTCGCGGCGCATCCGGAGGAAACACCATATATTTT.

The chain uses TRBV19 and TRBJ1-4; D possibly corresponds to TRBD1 (5 bases). Germline V gene sequence: CDR1 LNHDA, CDR2 SQIVND (reference sequence). The V end was cut by 4 bases, the J end by 2 bases, with 11 bases between. The CDR3 has 15 residues. The CDR3 nucleotides are TGTGCCAGTAGTAGCCACAGGAGCACTAATGAAAAACTGTTTTTT. It specifies CASSSHRSTNEKLFF.

The chain carries TRBV6-5 and TRBJ2-2; the D gene is possibly TRBD2 (5 bases). From germline, CDR1 is MNHEY and CDR2 SVGAGI. Trimming removed 6 bases at V and 6 bases at J, with 17 bases between. The CDR3 is 15 amino acids. DNA for the CDR3: TGTGCCAGCAGAGGGAGACGCCACGGGGCCGGGGAGCTGTTTTTT. As protein: CASRGRRHGAGELFF.

The chain recombines TRBV30 with TRBJ1-1, with a weak D call TRBD1 (5 bases). The germline V gene has CDR1 GTSNPN and CDR2 SVGIG (reference sequence). Trimming left V 4 bases short and J 1 base short, with 10 bases between. CDR3 length: 13 residues. CDR3 DNA: TGTGCCTGGACCCCCGGGGGGAACACTGAAGCTTTCTTT. Translation: CAWTPGGNTEAFF.

This clone was counted a single time. At the DNA level, this CDR3 is encoded by other sequences in the same sample as well. CDR3 bases: TGCAGCGTTGTGGGGGGACCCTACGAGCAGTACTTC. It specifies CSVVGGPYEQYF. V is TRBV29-1 and J is TRBJ2-7, with D tentatively TRBD2 (6 bases). This CDR3 spans 12 amino acids. The V end lost 4 bases, the J end lost 2 bases, and 9 bases lay between the germline ends. Per the germline V gene, CDR1 is SQVTM and CDR2 is ANQGSEA.

V is TRBV20-1 and J is TRBJ2-7; perhaps TRBD1 as D (6 bases). Germline CDR1 reads DFQATT; CDR2 reads SNEGSKA (reference sequence). V lost 3 bases and J lost 5, with 17 bases in between. The CDR3 runs to 14 residues. CDR3 loop: CSASTPGVRDEQYF. For the CDR3, the DNA is TGCAGTGCTAGTACGCCAGGGGTGAGGGACGAGCAGTACTTC.

The gene calls are TRBV11-3 and TRBJ2-7; no firm D call. Trimming left V 5 bases short and J 2 bases short, with 7 bases between. Germline CDR1 is SGHNT and CDR2 is YENEEA. The CDR3 runs to 12 residues. CDR3 coding DNA: TGTGCCAGCAGCCTAAGAACCTACGAGCAGTACTTC. Translation gives CASSLRTYEQYF.

The chain links TRBV5-4 to TRBJ2-7; tentatively, D is TRBD2 (7 bases). This CDR3 has 14 residues. Germline assignment: CDR1 SGHNT and CDR2 YYREEE (reference sequence). The V end was cut by 4 bases, the J end by 6 bases, with 17 bases between. The CDR3 region has the DNA TGTGCCAGCAGCCGGGGGGCAGGGGCGGGCGAGCAGTACTTC. Translated: CASSRGAGAGEQYF.

This chain connects TRBV7-9 to TRBJ2-7, with TRBD2 matching over 11 bases. Per the germline V gene, CDR1 is SEHNR and CDR2 is FQNEAQ (reference sequence). Losses at the gene ends were 6 bases for V and 1 base for J; bases not matched to a gene: 2. This CDR3 comprises 14 residues. The CDR3 spells CASRGTSGSYEQYF. CDR3 bases: TGTGCCAGCAGGGGGACTAGCGGATCCTACGAGCAGTACTTC.

This chain uses TRBV6-2 or TRBV6-3 with TRBJ1-1; TRBD1 aligns across 10 bases. Per the germline V gene, CDR1 is MNHEY and CDR2 is SVGEGT. CDR3 length: 16 residues. V shed 0 bases, J shed 4 bases, and the junction held 5 bases outside the gene matches. The CDR3 DNA is TGTGCCAGCAGTTACTCCCGACAGGGGGCGACCACTGAAGCTTTCTTT. It translates to CASSYSRQGATTEAFF.

V and J are TRBV7-3 and TRBJ2-7; 14 bases map to TRBD2. V gave up 5 bases and J gave up 7 bases; unmatched junction bases: 7. The CDR3 length is 15 residues. Germline V gene lookup returns CDR1 SGHTA and CDR2 FQGTGA. This CDR3 reads CASSARLAGGGEQYF. The CDR3 DNA reads as TGTGCCAGCAGCGCCCGACTAGCGGGAGGGGGGGAGCAGTACTTC.